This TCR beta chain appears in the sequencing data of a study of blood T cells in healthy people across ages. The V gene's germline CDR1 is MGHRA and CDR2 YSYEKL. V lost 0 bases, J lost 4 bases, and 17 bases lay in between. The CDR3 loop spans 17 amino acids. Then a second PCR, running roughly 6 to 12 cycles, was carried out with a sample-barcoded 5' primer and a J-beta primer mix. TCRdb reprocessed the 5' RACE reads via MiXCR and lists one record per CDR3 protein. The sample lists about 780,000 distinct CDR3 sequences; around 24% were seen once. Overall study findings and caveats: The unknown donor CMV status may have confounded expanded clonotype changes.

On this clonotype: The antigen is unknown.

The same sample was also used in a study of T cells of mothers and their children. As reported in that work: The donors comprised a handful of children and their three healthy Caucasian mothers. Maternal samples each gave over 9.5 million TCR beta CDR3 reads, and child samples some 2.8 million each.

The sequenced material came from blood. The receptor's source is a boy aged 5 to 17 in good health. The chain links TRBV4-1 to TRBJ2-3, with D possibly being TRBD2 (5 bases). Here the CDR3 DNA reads TGCGCCAGCAGCCAAGATGGTTTGAGGGTGATCCCAGATACGCAGTATTTT. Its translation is CASSQDGLRVIPDTQYF.